This is a list of T cell receptor beta chains from one sample in a study of CD8 T cells in Susac syndrome. From the immunoSEQ multiplex PCR reads, TCRdb called clonotypes with MiXCR, one entry per CDR3 protein. The table has more than 95,000 distinct CDR3 sequences, roughly 93% seen once. The sample comprised CD4+ T cells from PBMCs. The receptor source for this set is a human donor with multiple sclerosis. CDR3s include the opening cysteine and the closing phenylalanine or tryptophan. Fields, in order: J gene, CDR3 length, D gene, V gene, CDR3 protein. A D gene is named only where the DNA matches it firmly.

j_call: TRBJ2-7
cdr3_length: 15
d_call: .
v_call: TRBV7-9
cdr3_aa: CASSLGSREPYEQYF

j_call: TRBJ1-4
cdr3_length: 15
d_call: TRBD1
v_call: TRBV5-1
cdr3_aa: CASSLTGTANEKLFF

j_call: TRBJ1-4
cdr3_length: 15
d_call: .
v_call: TRBV4-2
cdr3_aa: CASSQDVRSNEKLFF

j_call: TRBJ1-1
cdr3_length: 14
d_call: TRBD1
v_call: TRBV12-3/TRBV12-4
cdr3_aa: CASSGGQVNTEAFF

j_call: TRBJ1-1
cdr3_length: 13
d_call: .
v_call: TRBV19
cdr3_aa: CASSSTVNTEAFF

j_call: TRBJ2-7
cdr3_length: 14
d_call: .
v_call: TRBV6-1
cdr3_aa: CASSYPKGGYEQYF

j_call: TRBJ2-4
cdr3_length: 13
d_call: .
v_call: TRBV2
cdr3_aa: CASNGLAKNIQYF

j_call: TRBJ1-1
cdr3_length: 13
d_call: .
v_call: TRBV19
cdr3_aa: CASSILGNTEAFF

j_call: TRBJ2-1
cdr3_length: 16
d_call: .
v_call: TRBV27
cdr3_aa: CASSPYSDRRGVEQFF

j_call: TRBJ2-1
cdr3_length: 15
d_call: TRBD2
v_call: TRBV7-9
cdr3_aa: CASSFGLAGGHEQFF

j_call: TRBJ2-2
cdr3_length: 15
d_call: TRBD1
v_call: TRBV30
cdr3_aa: CAWSTGGANTGELFF

j_call: TRBJ1-6
cdr3_length: 14
d_call: TRBD1
v_call: TRBV11-3
cdr3_aa: CASSLTTGESPLHF

j_call: TRBJ1-5
cdr3_length: 18
d_call: TRBD1
v_call: TRBV28
cdr3_aa: CASSQKDRGYSGNQPQHF